A selection of T cell receptor beta chains follows, all from one sample in a study of shared clonotypes between healthy human individuals. The table came from immunoSEQ multiplex PCR; TCRdb's copy has only in-frame clones and leaves some out. This table holds some 1,400,000 clones, around 97% found once. The sample comprised naive CD4+ T cells sorted from blood. The receptors shown here come from a man aged 30 to 39 in good health. Both conserved end residues are trimmed from each CDR3.

TRBJ1-1,TRBV20-1,SAQGGEAF
TRBJ2-7,TRBV7-9,ASSGTGGYEQY
TRBJ1-1,TRBV2,ASSEERGVTEAF
TRBJ2-3,TRBV18,ASSQGPQYTQY
TRBJ2-7,TRBV7-2,ASSRVRDRVDEQY
TRBJ1-3,TRBV10-3,AHRGQGAGNTIY
TRBJ2-5,TRBV27,ASSLVGLAGGSETQY
TRBJ2-3,TRBV4-1,ASSQYPKTSGSTDTQY
TRBJ2-5,TRBV5-4,ASSPGGQQETQY
TRBJ2-5,TRBV28,ASGNSGTEYQETQY
TRBJ1-2,TRBV5-6,ASSLDVVKKGYT
TRBJ1-1,TRBV30,AWKDGRMNTEAF
TRBJ2-1,TRBV7-6,ASSPDTAYNEQF
TRBJ2-5,TRBV5-6,ASSLDRGQTQY
TRBJ2-3,TRBV4-2,ASSQEIPTSGATDTQY
TRBJ1-5,TRBV6-6,ASSYFPGKFEQPQH
TRBJ2-3,TRBV6-1,ATVKRERGTDTQY
TRBJ1-5,TRBV30,AWSVRGHVNQPQH
TRBJ2-7,TRBV27,ASRDFGGSYEQY
TRBJ1-3,TRBV7-2,ASSLSETGVTGNTIY
TRBJ1-5,TRBV2,ASLGTGTDNQPQH
TRBJ1-2,TRBV6-5,ASSYSISYGYT
TRBJ2-5,TRBV9,ASSVGGLETQY
TRBJ2-3,TRBV14,ASSQEKGSTTDTQY
TRBJ1-3,TRBV14,ASSHVTAFGNTIY
TRBJ1-4,TRBV7-6,ASSLVDLATNEKLF
TRBJ1-2,TRBV18,ASSPTGGADGYT
TRBJ1-1,TRBV21-1,ASRNTEAF
TRBJ1-1,TRBV9,ASSVATGSNEAF
TRBJ1-2,TRBV9,ASSVVGGLAYT
TRBJ2-1,TRBV7-6,ASSAGLLNEQF
TRBJ2-4,TRBV5-6,ASSLGLAKNIQY
TRBJ2-5,TRBV28,ASSLFLAGEPQKETQY
TRBJ2-5,TRBV10-3,AISDGPNQETQY
TRBJ2-3,TRBV28,ASSSLGQSTDTQY
TRBJ2-5,TRBV18,ASSPLRTGSETQY
TRBJ1-2,TRBV2,ASSGDTPNYGYT
TRBJ2-7,TRBV18,ASSGTGAYEQY
TRBJ1-3,TRBV27,ASRPTGSGNTIY
TRBJ1-4,TRBV10-3,AISESPFRGADSEKLF
TRBJ2-7,TRBV28,ASSAGPKLALLSYEQY
TRBJ2-1,TRBV6-5,ASSYSTGRGHNEQF
TRBJ2-7,TRBV19,ASSPRNSYEQY
TRBJ2-1,TRBV7-9,ASSRVSGRAYEQF
TRBJ2-7,TRBV9,ASSVAWTSGTYEQY